This TCR beta chain was identified during a study of blood T cell repertoires in COVID-19. Study in general: The samples span acute and convalescent COVID-19 from the United States, Italy and Spain. Nucleic acid was either cDNA or gDNA, and it came from T cells, B-cell-depleted T cells, or PBMCs.

Original processing methods: Amplification of reference gene primers provided the estimated nucleated cell counts. Produced via immunoSEQ multiplex PCR; TCRdb's table is partial and in-frame only. V and J calls and clone size follow that table, whereas D and trimming were derived from the DNA. The sample contains 20,000 or so clones, 89% of which appear only once. Sample: peripheral blood. This clonotype originated in a human donor in a cohort sampled during active COVID-19.

The CDR3 spells CASSLGFTGINPSSGNTIYF. CDR3 nucleotide sequence: TGCGCCAGCAGCTTGGGCTTCACAGGGATCAACCCTTCCTCTGGAAACACCATATATTTT. The chain joins TRBV5-1 to TRBJ1-3, with D possibly TRBD1 on 6 matching bases. V was trimmed by 0 bases and J by 0 bases, leaving 22 bases between them. The CDR3 spans 20 residues. Germline CDR1 is SGHRS and CDR2 is YFSETQ.